The rows below give T cell receptor beta chains drawn from one sample of a study of molecular identifiers for immune sequencing clone quantification. Using its own MiXCR run on the PCR reads, TCRdb lists one record per CDR3 protein. The sample contains over 600,000 distinct CDR3 sequences, 15% to 20% of which appear only once. Sequenced material: naive CD8+ T cells from blood, with Jurkat cell RNA spiked in. Source of these receptors: a human donor in good health. Some libraries in this study had Jurkat cell RNA spiked in. Each CDR3 is given with its conserved first and last residue. A D gene is named only where the DNA matches it firmly. Some rows mark clone size as missing; the rest say once, few, many or name a class of expanded clone.

CDR3 DNA: TGTGCCAGCACCACCGACTCGGTGGGTGGAAACACCATATATTTT; CDR3 protein: CASTTDSVGGNTIYF; J gene: TRBJ1-3; CDR3 length: 15; V gene: TRBV7-9; clone size: .; D gene: .
CDR3 DNA: TGCAGTGCTAGAGATCCCCAGCGGGTCTACCAAGAGACCCAGTACTTC; CDR3 protein: CSARDPQRVYQETQYF; J gene: TRBJ2-5; CDR3 length: 16; V gene: TRBV20-1; clone size: many; D gene: .
CDR3 DNA: TGTGCCAGCACGCCCTCGAGACCAATGGACAGGGTCTACACAGATACGCAGTATTTT; CDR3 protein: CASTPSRPMDRVYTDTQYF; J gene: TRBJ2-3; CDR3 length: 19; V gene: TRBV5-6; clone size: many; D gene: TRBD1
CDR3 DNA: TGTGCCAGCAGAAAAACAGGGGGTTCGGAGCAGTTCTTC; CDR3 protein: CASRKTGGSEQFF; J gene: TRBJ2-1; CDR3 length: 13; V gene: TRBV12-3/TRBV12-4; clone size: .; D gene: TRBD1
CDR3 DNA: TGCGCCAGCAGCGGGGGGGCCAGTTACAATGAGCAGTTCTTC; CDR3 protein: CASSGGASYNEQFF; J gene: TRBJ2-1; CDR3 length: 14; V gene: TRBV4-3; clone size: many; D gene: .
CDR3 DNA: TGCGCCAGCAGCCAAGATAAGGGGGCAAGGAACACTGAAGCTTTCTTT; CDR3 protein: CASSQDKGARNTEAFF; J gene: TRBJ1-1; CDR3 length: 16; V gene: TRBV4-3; clone size: few; D gene: TRBD1
CDR3 DNA: TGTGCCAGCAGCCTCGGGACTACCGACACAGATACGCAGTATTTT; CDR3 protein: CASSLGTTDTDTQYF; J gene: TRBJ2-3; CDR3 length: 15; V gene: TRBV9; clone size: .; D gene: TRBD2
CDR3 DNA: TGTGCCAGCAGCTTACCCGGAAACTACGAGCAGTGCTTC; CDR3 protein: CASSLPGNYEQCF; J gene: TRBJ2-7; CDR3 length: 13; V gene: TRBV7-9; clone size: .; D gene: .
CDR3 DNA: TGCGCCAGCAGCCTGGTCCCCCTAGACCAAGAGACCCAGTACTTC; CDR3 protein: CASSLVPLDQETQYF; J gene: TRBJ2-5; CDR3 length: 15; V gene: TRBV5-1; clone size: .; D gene: .
CDR3 DNA: TGTGCCAGCAGTTTAAATGGGGGGGATGACACCGGGGAGCTGTTTTTT; CDR3 protein: CASSLNGGDDTGELFF; J gene: TRBJ2-2; CDR3 length: 16; V gene: TRBV27; clone size: many; D gene: TRBD2
CDR3 DNA: TGTGCCAGCAGCTTGTTTACCCGGAACTACAATGAGCAGTTCTTC; CDR3 protein: CASSLFTRNYNEQFF; J gene: TRBJ2-1; CDR3 length: 15; V gene: TRBV5-6; clone size: many; D gene: .
CDR3 DNA: TGTGCCAGCAGTTTTTTCCTCGGGTCACCCCTCCACTTT; CDR3 protein: CASSFFLGSPLHF; J gene: TRBJ1-6; CDR3 length: 13; V gene: TRBV12-3/TRBV12-4; clone size: many; D gene: .